What follows describes a single T cell receptor beta chain. Its antigen remains unidentified. The data belong to a study of TIL therapy for anti-PD-1-resistant metastatic lung cancer. General study results and limits: Treatment-naive, never-smoker and oncogene-addicted patients were overrepresented in this highly selected cohort.

The libraries were made with immunoSEQ v3. Sequencing used immunoSEQ multiplex PCR; TCRdb keeps in-frame clones, though not all of them. The sample has 6,500 to 9,000 clones, just under 75% seen once. The time point here: pre-treatment sample, taken before nivolumab and TIL therapy. Pleural nodules or supraclavicular lymph nodes made up most of the excised metastases sampled. Stage 4 NSCLC adults joined between late 2017 and 2020. The CDR3 covers 16 residues. Germline V gene sequence: CDR1 SGHNT, CDR2 YYREEE (reference sequence). The chain employs TRBV5-4 and TRBJ2-5, with D possibly matching TRBD1 (7 bases). The end of the DNA is better explained by TRBJ2-7, so the J call may be wrong. The source material was tumor tissue, sampled at baseline. This TCR was recovered from a person aged 25-85 years with non-small cell lung cancer. CDR3 in DNA: TGTGCCAGCAGCCCGGGACAGCTAAAAGCGGGCTACGAGCAGTACTTC. Residues: CASSPGQLKAGYEQYF.